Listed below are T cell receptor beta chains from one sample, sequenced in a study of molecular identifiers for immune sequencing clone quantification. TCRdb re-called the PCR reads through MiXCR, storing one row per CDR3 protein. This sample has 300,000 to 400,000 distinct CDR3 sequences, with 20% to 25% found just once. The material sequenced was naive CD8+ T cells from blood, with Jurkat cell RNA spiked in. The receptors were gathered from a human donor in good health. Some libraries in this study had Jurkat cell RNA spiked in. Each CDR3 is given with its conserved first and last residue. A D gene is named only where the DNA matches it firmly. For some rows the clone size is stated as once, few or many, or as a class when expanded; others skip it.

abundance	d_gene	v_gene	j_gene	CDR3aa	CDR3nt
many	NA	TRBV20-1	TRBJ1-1	CSARDQLSQGGPWAEAFF	TGCAGTGCTAGAGATCAGTTGTCACAGGGCGGGCCTTGGGCTGAAGCTTTCTTT
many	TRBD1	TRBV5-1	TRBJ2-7	CASSLQGQGADEQYF	TGCGCCAGCAGCTTGCAGGGACAGGGGGCTGACGAGCAGTACTTC
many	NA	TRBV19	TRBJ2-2	CASSISANTGELFF	TGTGCCAGTAGTATTTCAGCGAACACCGGGGAGCTGTTTTTT
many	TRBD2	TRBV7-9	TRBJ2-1	CASSLALSGSRGEQFF	TGTGCCAGCAGCTTAGCGCTCAGCGGGAGTCGCGGTGAGCAGTTCTTC
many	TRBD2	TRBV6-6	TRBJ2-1	CASSYYRGVDEQFF	TGTGCCAGCAGTTACTACCGGGGGGTCGATGAGCAGTTCTTC
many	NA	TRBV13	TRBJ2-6	CASSFGVGPVPGANVLTF	TGTGCCAGCAGCTTCGGGGTGGGTCCGGTGCCTGGGGCCAACGTCCTGACTTTC
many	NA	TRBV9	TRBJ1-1	CASSVGGLGLQNSEAFF	TGTGCCAGCAGCGTAGGGGGTCTAGGTTTGCAAAACAGTGAAGCTTTCTTT
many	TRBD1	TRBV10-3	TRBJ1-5	CAISETGYQPQHF	TGTGCCATCAGCGAGACAGGGTACCAGCCCCAGCATTTT
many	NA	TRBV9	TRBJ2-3	CASSVEGADTQYF	TGTGCCAGCAGCGTAGAGGGAGCAGATACGCAGTATTTT
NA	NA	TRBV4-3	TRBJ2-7	CASSQAPPSPASSYEQYF	TGCGCCAGCAGCCAAGCCCCTCCGAGCCCGGCTAGCAGCTACGAGCAGTACTTC